Below, one TCR beta chain is given with its context. Its specificity is unknown. Only in-frame clones appear in the TCRdb table, and some are missing; sequencing was by immunoSEQ multiplex PCR. The sample yields about 24,000 clones, about 86% seen once. The sampling schedule covered blood at baseline, cycle 4 day 1, and cycle 7 day 1. This record comes from a study of OX40 agonist ivuxolimab in advanced cancers. At the level of the study: Checkpoint inhibitors had been given previously to over 30% of patients. Study conclusions and caveats: Among the nonresponders, some also had low normalized T-cell clonal expansion. Circulating CD4+ and CD8+ T cells showed clonal expansion by week 6 at 0.1 to 3.0 mg/kg.

Source: CD4+ or CD8+ T cells sorted from blood, taken in a trial of the OX40 agonist ivuxolimab. This TCR derives from an adult with an advanced solid tumor such as melanoma, head and neck, liver or kidney cancer.

The CDR3: CASSEALGGSGANVLTF. Here the CDR3 DNA reads TGTGCCAGCAGTGAAGCGCTGGGGGGCTCTGGGGCCAACGTCCTGACTTTC. V is TRBV2 and J is TRBJ2-6; D might be TRBD2 (6 bases). This CDR3 spans 17 amino acids. Germline values: CDR1 SNHLY, CDR2 FYNNEI. Trimming took 0 bases from V and 0 from J, leaving 9 bases between them.